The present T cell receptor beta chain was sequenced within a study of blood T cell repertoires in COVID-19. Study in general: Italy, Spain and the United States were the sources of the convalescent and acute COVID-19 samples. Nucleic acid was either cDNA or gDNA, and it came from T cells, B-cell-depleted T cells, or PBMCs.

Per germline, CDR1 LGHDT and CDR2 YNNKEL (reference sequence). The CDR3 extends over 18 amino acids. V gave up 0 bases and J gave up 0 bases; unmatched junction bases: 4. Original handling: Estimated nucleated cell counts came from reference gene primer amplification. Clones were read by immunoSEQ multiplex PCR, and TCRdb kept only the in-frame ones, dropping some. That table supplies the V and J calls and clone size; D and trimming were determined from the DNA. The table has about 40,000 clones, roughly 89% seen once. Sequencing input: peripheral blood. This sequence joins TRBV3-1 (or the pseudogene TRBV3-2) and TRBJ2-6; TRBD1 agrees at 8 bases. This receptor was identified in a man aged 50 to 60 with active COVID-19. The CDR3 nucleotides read TGTGCCAGCAGCCAAGAACAGGGGGTGCTCTCTGGGGCCAACGTCCTGACTTTC. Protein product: CASSQEQGVLSGANVLTF.